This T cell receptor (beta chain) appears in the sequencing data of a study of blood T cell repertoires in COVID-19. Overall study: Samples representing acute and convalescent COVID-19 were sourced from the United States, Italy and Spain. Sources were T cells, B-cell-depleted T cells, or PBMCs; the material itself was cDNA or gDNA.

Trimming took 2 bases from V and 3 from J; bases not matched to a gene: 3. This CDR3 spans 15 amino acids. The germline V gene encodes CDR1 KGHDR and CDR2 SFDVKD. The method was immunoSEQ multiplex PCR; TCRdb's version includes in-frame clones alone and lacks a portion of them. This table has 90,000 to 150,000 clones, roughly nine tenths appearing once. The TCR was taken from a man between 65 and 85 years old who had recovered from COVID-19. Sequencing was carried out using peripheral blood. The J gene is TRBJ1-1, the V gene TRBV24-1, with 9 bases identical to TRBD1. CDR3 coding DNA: TGTGCCACCAGTGATTCGACAGGGGGGTACACTGAAGCTTTCTTT. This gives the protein CATSDSTGGYTEAFF.